A single sample gave rise to the 25 T cell receptor beta chains below, sequenced in a study of blood T cell repertoires in COVID-19. The table came from immunoSEQ multiplex PCR; TCRdb's copy has only in-frame clones and leaves some out. This table has hundreds of thousands of clones, around 89% appearing once. Sequences were obtained from PBMCs or T cells enriched from blood (not recorded which). Receptors were obtained from a man aged 25-40 years who had recovered from COVID-19.

The rearrangement uses TRBV6-2 or TRBV6-3 and TRBJ2-2; D unresolved. Germline CDR1 is MNHEY and CDR2 is SVGEGT. The CDR3 runs to 14 residues. Trimming left V 3 bases short and J 6 bases short, with 11 bases between. This chain's CDR3 is CASSYESPSGELFF. CDR3 sequence (DNA): TGTGCCAGCAGTTATGAGAGCCCCTCCGGGGAGCTGTTTTTT.

The chain employs TRBV6-1 and TRBJ1-5; the D is unclear. CDR3 length: 14 amino acids. Trimming left V 2 bases short and J 5 bases short, with 10 bases between. Germline assignment: CDR1 MNHNS and CDR2 SASEGT. The CDR3 loop reads CASSEFTAYQPQHF. The DNA for the CDR3 is TGTGCCAGCAGTGAATTCACAGCATATCAGCCCCAGCATTTT.

J is TRBJ1-2 and V is TRBV10-3; D may be TRBD1 (6 bases). With 6 bases removed from V and 3 bases from J, the gap between germline ends came to 17 bases. The CDR3 totals 15 residues. The germline CDR1 and CDR2 sequences are ENHRY and SYGVKD. For the CDR3, the DNA is TGTGCCATCAGCCCAAGTGGGGGGGCGGACTATGGCTACACCTTC. This gives the protein CAISPSGGADYGYTF.

J is TRBJ1-1 and V is TRBV28; the match to TRBD1 covers 8 bases. Trimming removed 5 bases from V and 0 bases from J; junction bases left unmatched: 5. This CDR3 has 15 residues. Germline loops: CDR1 MDHEN, CDR2 SYDVKM. CDR3 amino acids: CASSQWTGMNTEAFF. The CDR3 DNA sequence: TGTGCCAGCAGTCAATGGACAGGGATGAACACTGAAGCTTTCTTT.

The gene calls are TRBV7-9 and TRBJ2-7; 10 positions agree with TRBD2. Trimming removed 5 bases from V and 4 bases from J; junction bases left unmatched: 14. The germline CDR1 and CDR2 sequences are SEHNR and FQNEAQ (reference sequence). The CDR3 totals 17 residues. CDR3 sequence reads: CASSQLPGTSDIYEQYF. The CDR3 coding sequence is TGTGCCAGCAGCCAATTACCCGGGACTAGCGATATTTACGAGCAGTACTTC.

Only a few counts were recorded for this clone. V usage is TRBV11-2 and J usage is TRBJ2-7; weak D call: TRBD1 (6 bases). V was pared by 0 bases and J by 2 bases, with 11 bases between. The CDR3 is 15 amino acids. The germline CDR1 and CDR2 sequences are SGHAT and FQNNGV. The CDR3 DNA reads as TGTGCCAGCAGCTTAGATCCTGGGGGCACCTACGAGCAGTACTTC. Protein product: CASSLDPGGTYEQYF.

The chain combines TRBV19 with TRBJ1-2; 9 bases match TRBD1. CDR1 and CDR2 from the germline V gene are LNHDA and SQIVND (reference sequence). The J segment lost 5 bases and the V segment lost 6 bases, leaving 7 bases of the junction unmatched. This CDR3 has 14 amino acids. The CDR3 nucleotides are TGTGCCAGTAGAACAGGGGGCGCAGGGTATGGCTACACCTTC. Residues: CASRTGGAGYGYTF. Drawing the rest from reference TRBV19 and TRBJ1-2, the complete variable domain is DGGITQSPKYLFRKEGQNVTLSCEQNLNHDAMYWYRQDPGQGLRLIYYSQIVNDFQKGDIAEGYSVSREKKESFPLTVTSAQKNPTAFYLCASRTGGAGYGYTFGSGTRLTVV.

A single count supports this clone. The chain carries TRBV5-4 and TRBJ2-6; D gene ambiguous. Trimming left V 4 bases short and J 2 bases short, with 19 bases between. CDR1 SGHNT and CDR2 YYREEE come from the germline V gene (reference sequence). This CDR3 is 18 amino acids long. The CDR3, as DNA: TGTGCCAGCAGCCCAATGCCGGGTCGTCGCGCTGGGGCCAACGTCCTGACTTTC. It yields the protein CASSPMPGRRAGANVLTF.

This chain connects TRBV19 to TRBJ1-6, with 8 bases matching TRBD1. Germline CDR1 is LNHDA and CDR2 is SQIVND (reference sequence). The CDR3 spans 14 residues. The junction had 8 bases not matched to a gene; V was cut back by 6 bases and J by 10 bases. This CDR3 reads CASSPRTGQSPLHF. CDR3 nucleotide sequence: TGTGCCAGTAGCCCCCGGACAGGGCAATCACCCCTCCACTTT.

The chain links TRBV10-3 to TRBJ2-7, with 8 bases lining up with TRBD1. Germline lookup yields CDR1 ENHRY and CDR2 SYGVKD. The length of the CDR3 is 15 residues. Germline trimming cut 8 bases from V and 2 bases from J; bases unmatched to any gene: 11. CDR3 in amino acids: CAIPLRTGIPYEQYF. CDR3 bases: TGTGCCATCCCTTTGCGGACAGGGATCCCCTACGAGCAGTACTTC.

This clone has just one count. The chain employs TRBV7-8 and TRBJ1-6; D gene ambiguous. Germline V gives CDR1 SGHVS, CDR2 FQNEAQ. V was clipped by 5 bases and J by 0 bases, with 17 bases between them. The length of the CDR3 is 18 residues. DNA of the CDR3: TGTGCCAGCAGCACCCGTCCACCCATAGACTCCTATAATTCACCCCTCCACTTT. Translated: CASSTRPPIDSYNSPLHF.

The chain combines TRBV6-6 with TRBJ2-7; 7 bases agree with TRBD1. This CDR3 comprises 15 residues. The junction had 8 bases not matched to a gene; V was cut back by 4 bases and J by 2 bases. Germline CDR1 and CDR2: MNHNY and SVGAGI (reference sequence). The CDR3 loop reads CASSSPGQTPYEQYF. DNA of the CDR3: TGTGCCAGCAGTTCACCGGGACAGACCCCCTACGAGCAGTACTTC.

The chain has TRBV2 and TRBJ1-5; 8 bases map to TRBD1. The CDR3 consists of 15 residues. Trimming took 4 bases from V and 2 from J; bases not matched to a gene: 4. Germline lookup yields CDR1 SNHLY and CDR2 FYNNEI. CDR3 bases: TGTGCCAGCAGTGTGAAGACAGGGGGCAATCAGCCCCAGCATTTT. Its protein is CASSVKTGGNQPQHF.

This chain joins TRBV5-1 and TRBJ2-7; TRBD1 agrees at 9 bases. In germline, CDR1 is SGHRS, CDR2 YFSETQ. This CDR3 has 15 amino acids. Trimming took 4 bases from V and 3 from J; bases not matched to a gene: 8. The CDR3 is CASSQTGTGFYEQYF. The CDR3 DNA sequence: TGCGCCAGCAGCCAAACCGGGACAGGGTTCTACGAGCAGTACTTC. The full variable domain, in which reference TRBV5-1 and TRBJ2-7 provide the parts outside the CDR3, is KAGVTQTPRYLIKTRGQQVTLSCSPISGHRSVSWYQQTPGQGLQFLFEYFSETQRNKGNFPGRFSGRQFSNSRSEMNVSTLELGDSALYLCASSQTGTGFYEQYFGPGTRLTVT.

The chain combines TRBV19 with TRBJ1-2, with 7 positions matching TRBD1. Germline CDR1 and CDR2: LNHDA and SQIVND (reference sequence). Trimming took 5 bases from V and 1 from J; bases not matched to a gene: 7. The CDR3 consists of 15 residues. The CDR3 loop reads CASSWGQRINYGYTF. CDR3 nucleotide sequence: TGTGCCAGTAGTTGGGGACAGAGGATTAACTATGGCTACACCTTC.

The chain combines TRBV7-8 with TRBJ2-3, with D maybe TRBD1 (5 bases). Germline V CDR1 and CDR2: SGHVS, FQNEAQ. This CDR3 has 14 amino acids. Trimming cost V 3 bases and J 2 bases, with 9 bases left between them. Here the CDR3 DNA reads TGTGCCAGCAGCTTCCAGGGTCCCACAGATACGCAGTATTTT. Translating gives CASSFQGPTDTQYF. Using reference TRBV7-8 and TRBJ2-3 for the parts outside the CDR3, the full variable domain is GAGVSQSPRYKVAKRGQDVALRCDPISGHVSLFWYQQALGQGPEFLTYFQNEAQLDKSGLPSDRFFAERPEGSVSTLKIQRTQQEDSAVYLCASSFQGPTDTQYFGPGTRLTVL.

The chain joins TRBV10-2 to TRBJ2-7; weak D call: TRBD1 (6 bases). Trimming cost V 6 bases and J 7 bases, with 31 bases left between them. CDR1 and CDR2 from the germline V gene are WSHSY and SAAADI. CDR3 length equals 18 residues. CDR3 sequence: CASREPRIAGARSDEQYF. CDR3 coding DNA: TGCGCCAGCAGGGAACCAAGAATAGCAGGGGCCAGGTCAGATGAGCAGTACTTC.

The rearrangement joins TRBV6-1 to TRBJ1-2, with 7 nucleotides matching TRBD1. J was trimmed by 7 bases and V by 3 bases; bases with no gene match: 11. The CDR3 has 15 residues. CDR1 is MNHNS and CDR2 is SASEGT in the germline V gene. The CDR3 DNA reads TGTGCCAGCAGTGAGCCTCAGGGGGGTCTGTCTGGCTACACCTTC. Protein product: CASSEPQGGLSGYTF.

This clone was recorded a few times. The V call is TRBV4-1, the J call TRBJ2-5; 8 positions match TRBD2. CDR3 length equals 15 residues. V shed 0 bases and J 4 bases; nucleotides not matched to a gene: 4. Germline V CDR1 and CDR2: MGHRA, YSYEKL. The CDR3 nucleotides are TGCGCCAGCAGCCAAGATACCCTAGCGGGAGAGACCCAGTACTTC. The encoded protein is CASSQDTLAGETQYF.

The chain couples TRBV20-1 to TRBJ1-1; possibly TRBD1 for D (5 bases). V lost 3 bases to trimming and J lost 10 bases, with 21 bases between them. The CDR3 spans 14 residues. From germline, CDR1 is DFQATT and CDR2 SNEGSKA (reference sequence). As DNA, the CDR3 is TGCAGTGCTAGTGCCCTGCGGCAGGGCATGGGAGCTTTCTTT. The encoded protein is CSASALRQGMGAFF.

The CDR3 region is CASSLTGDVSYEQYF. CDR3 nucleotides: TGTGCCAGCAGTTTGACAGGAGACGTCTCCTACGAGCAGTACTTC. The chain joins TRBV11-1 to TRBJ2-7, with D possibly TRBD1 on 6 matching bases. Per germline, CDR1 SGHAT and CDR2 FQDESV (reference sequence). V lost 6 bases, J lost 0 bases, and 15 bases lay in between. This CDR3 comprises 15 residues. Full variable domain (rest looked up from reference TRBV11-1 and TRBJ2-7): EAEVAQSPRYKITEKSQAVAFWCDPISGHATLYWYRQILGQGPELLVQFQDESVVDDSQLPKDRFSAERLKGVDSTLKIQPAELGDSAMYLCASSLTGDVSYEQYFGPGTRLTVT.

CDR3 DNA: TGTGCCAGTCCGGGACAGAGACGACTGGGTACTGAAGCTTTCTTT. Translating it yields CASPGQRRLGTEAFF. The rearrangement joins TRBV21-1 to TRBJ1-1; TRBD1, the table's D call, lacks a check against the DNA. TRBV21-1 is tagged as a pseudogene. The CDR3 spans 15 residues.

This sequence joins TRBV4-3 and TRBJ2-1, with D uncertain. Germline V lookup: CDR1 LGHNA, CDR2 YSLEER. CDR3 length: 13 residues. V was cut by 4 bases and J by 7 bases, with 11 bases left in between. The CDR3, as DNA: TGCGCCAGCAGCCGTAAAGAGGAGAATGAGCAGTTCTTC. This sequence encodes CASSRKEENEQFF.

This clone is a singleton in its sample. J is TRBJ1-1 and V is TRBV6-2 or TRBV6-3; D possibly corresponds to TRBD1 (6 bases). V was trimmed by 5 bases and J by 1 base, leaving 20 bases between them. Germline CDR1 is MNHEY and CDR2 is SVGEGT. This CDR3 has 17 amino acids. CDR3 protein: CASSPIYRQATNTEAFF. The DNA for the CDR3 is TGTGCCAGCAGTCCCATTTATCGACAGGCCACGAACACTGAAGCTTTCTTT.

The V gene is TRBV5-8, the J gene TRBJ1-2, with 9 bases identical to TRBD1. CDR1 and CDR2 from the germline V gene are SGHTS and YDEGEE. With V trimmed by 5 bases and J by 8 bases, 7 bases remained unmatched. CDR3 length: 13 amino acids. The DNA for the CDR3 is TGTGCCAGCAGGTACAGGGGGCTGCGGGGCTACACCTTC. This sequence encodes CASRYRGLRGYTF. Full variable domain (remainder filled in from reference TRBV5-8 and TRBJ1-2): EAGVTQSPTHLIKTRGQQATLRCSPISGHTSVYWYQQALGLGLQFLLWYDEGEERNRGNFPPRFSGRQFPNYSSELNVNALELEDSALYLCASRYRGLRGYTFGSGTRLTVV.